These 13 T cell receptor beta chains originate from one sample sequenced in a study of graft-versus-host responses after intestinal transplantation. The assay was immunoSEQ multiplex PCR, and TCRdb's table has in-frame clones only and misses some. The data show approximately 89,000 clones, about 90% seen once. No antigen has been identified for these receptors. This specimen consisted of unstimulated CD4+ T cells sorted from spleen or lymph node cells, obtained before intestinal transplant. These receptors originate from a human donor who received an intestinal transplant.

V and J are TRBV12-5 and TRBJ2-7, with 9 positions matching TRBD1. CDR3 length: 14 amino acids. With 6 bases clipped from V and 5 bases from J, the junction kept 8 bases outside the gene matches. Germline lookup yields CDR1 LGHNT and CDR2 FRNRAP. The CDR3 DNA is TGTGCTAGTGGGGAGTGGGGACAGGGCCACGAGCAGTACTTC. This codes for CASGEWGQGHEQYF.

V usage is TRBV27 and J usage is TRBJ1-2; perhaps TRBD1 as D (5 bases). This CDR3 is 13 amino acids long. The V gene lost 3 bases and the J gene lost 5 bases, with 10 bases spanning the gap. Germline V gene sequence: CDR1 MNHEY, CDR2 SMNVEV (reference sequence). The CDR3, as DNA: TGTGCCAGCAGTTTCAATCAGGGATATGGCTACACCTTC. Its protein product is CASSFNQGYGYTF.

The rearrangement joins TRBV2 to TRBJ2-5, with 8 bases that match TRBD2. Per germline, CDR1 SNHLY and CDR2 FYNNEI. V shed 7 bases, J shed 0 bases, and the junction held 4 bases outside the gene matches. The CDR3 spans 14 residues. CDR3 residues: CASKPGGYQETQYF. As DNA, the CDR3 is TGTGCCAGCAAACCGGGAGGGTACCAAGAGACCCAGTACTTC. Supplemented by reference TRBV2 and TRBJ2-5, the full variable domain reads EPEVTQTPSHQVTQMGQEVILRCVPISNHLYFYWYRQILGQKVEFLVSFYNNEISEKSEIFDDQFSVERPDGSNFTLKIRSTKLEDSAMYFCASKPGGYQETQYFGPGTRLLVL.

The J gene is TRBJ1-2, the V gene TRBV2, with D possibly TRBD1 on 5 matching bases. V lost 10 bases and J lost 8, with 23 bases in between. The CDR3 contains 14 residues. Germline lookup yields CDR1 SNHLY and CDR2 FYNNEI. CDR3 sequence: CATMGQGLIEGYTF. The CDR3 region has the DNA TGTGCCACCATGGGGCAGGGACTAATAGAGGGCTACACCTTC.

As DNA, the CDR3 is TGCAGCGTTGAGGCTAGCGGGGTAAACACCGGGGAGCTGTTTTTT. Translation: CSVEASGVNTGELFF. J is TRBJ2-2 and V is TRBV29-1; TRBD2 aligns across 9 bases. Germline loops: CDR1 SQVTM, CDR2 ANQGSEA. With 3 bases clipped from V and 2 bases from J, the junction kept 4 bases outside the gene matches. The CDR3 has 15 amino acids.

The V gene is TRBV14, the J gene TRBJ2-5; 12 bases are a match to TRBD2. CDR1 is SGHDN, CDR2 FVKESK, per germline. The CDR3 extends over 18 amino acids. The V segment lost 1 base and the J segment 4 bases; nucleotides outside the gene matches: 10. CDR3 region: CASSQGLAGVRARETQYF. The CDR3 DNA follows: TGTGCCAGCAGCCAAGGACTAGCGGGAGTGAGAGCTAGAGAGACCCAGTACTTC.

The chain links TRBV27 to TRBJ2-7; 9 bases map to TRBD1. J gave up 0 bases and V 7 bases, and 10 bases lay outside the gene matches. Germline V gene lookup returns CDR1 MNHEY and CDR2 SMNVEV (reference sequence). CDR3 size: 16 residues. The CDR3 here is CASKDYPGQGSYEQYF. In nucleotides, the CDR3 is TGTGCCAGCAAAGACTACCCGGGACAGGGCTCCTACGAGCAGTACTTC.

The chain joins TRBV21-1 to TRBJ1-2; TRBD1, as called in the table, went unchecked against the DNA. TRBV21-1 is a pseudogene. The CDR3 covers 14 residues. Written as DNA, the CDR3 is TGTGCCAGTAGACCAGGACAGGGGGACTATGGCTACACCTTC. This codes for CASRPGQGDYGYTF.

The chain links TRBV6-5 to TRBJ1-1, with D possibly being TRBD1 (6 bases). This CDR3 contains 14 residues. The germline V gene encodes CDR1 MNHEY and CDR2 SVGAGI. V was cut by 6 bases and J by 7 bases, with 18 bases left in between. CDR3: CASSPNSGGLEAFF. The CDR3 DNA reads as TGTGCCAGCAGCCCCAATAGTGGGGGCCTTGAAGCTTTCTTT.

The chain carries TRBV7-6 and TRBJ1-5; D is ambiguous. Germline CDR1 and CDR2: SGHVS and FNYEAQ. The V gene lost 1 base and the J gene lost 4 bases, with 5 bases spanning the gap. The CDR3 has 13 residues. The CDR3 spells CASSLEQNQPQHF. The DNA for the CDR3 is TGTGCCAGCAGCTTAGAACAGAATCAGCCCCAGCATTTT.

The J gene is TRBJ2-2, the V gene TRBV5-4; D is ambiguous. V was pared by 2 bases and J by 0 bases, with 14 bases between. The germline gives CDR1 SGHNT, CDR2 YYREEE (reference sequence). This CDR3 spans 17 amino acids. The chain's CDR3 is CASSLRDIYSNTGELFF. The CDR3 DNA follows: TGTGCCAGCAGCTTACGAGACATATATTCGAACACCGGGGAGCTGTTTTTT.

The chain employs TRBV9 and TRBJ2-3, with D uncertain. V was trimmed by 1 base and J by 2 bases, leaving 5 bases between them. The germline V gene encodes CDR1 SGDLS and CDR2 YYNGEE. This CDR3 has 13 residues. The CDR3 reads CASSVQFTDTQYF. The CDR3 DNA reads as TGTGCCAGCAGCGTACAGTTCACAGATACGCAGTATTTT.

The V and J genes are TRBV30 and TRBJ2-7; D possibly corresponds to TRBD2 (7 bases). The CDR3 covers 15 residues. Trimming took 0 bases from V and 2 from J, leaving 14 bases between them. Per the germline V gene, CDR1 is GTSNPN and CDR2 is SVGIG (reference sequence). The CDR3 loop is CAWSVGGATPYEQYF. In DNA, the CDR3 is TGTGCCTGGAGTGTTGGGGGGGCTACGCCCTACGAGCAGTACTTC.